The rows below give T cell receptor beta chains drawn from one sample of a study of shared clonotypes between healthy human individuals. Only in-frame clones appear in the TCRdb table, and some are missing; sequencing was by immunoSEQ multiplex PCR. The sample carries about 1.1 million clones, approximately 80% recorded once. The source material was memory CD4+ T cells from PBMCs. These TCRs come from a man in his late teens or twenties in good health. Some clones in this sample may be carry-over from other donors' samples. The CDR3 runs from the conserved cysteine through the conserved F or W. Fields, in order: J gene, D gene, V gene, clone size, CDR3 DNA, CDR3 protein. The D gene is left open where the match is weak. Clone size is not always given. Where it is, it says once, few, many or a class for expanded clones.

j_gene: TRBJ1-2; d_gene: NA; v_gene: TRBV5-1; abundance: NA; CDR3nt: TGCGCCAGCAGCTTGGGGCAGGGTAACTATGGCTACACCTTC; CDR3aa: CASSLGQGNYGYTF
j_gene: TRBJ1-2; d_gene: TRBD1; v_gene: TRBV5-4; abundance: NA; CDR3nt: TGTGCCAGCAGCATGGACAGGGGTTCTGGCTACACCTTC; CDR3aa: CASSMDRGSGYTF
j_gene: TRBJ1-1; d_gene: TRBD1; v_gene: TRBV28; abundance: NA; CDR3nt: TGTGCCAGCAGTTTACCCGGACAGGGATGGACTGAAGCTTTCTTT; CDR3aa: CASSLPGQGWTEAFF
j_gene: TRBJ2-7; d_gene: NA; v_gene: TRBV7-9; abundance: few; CDR3nt: TGTGCCAGCAGCCCCGTGTCTCAGTCCCTCGACGAGCAGTACTTC; CDR3aa: CASSPVSQSLDEQYF
j_gene: TRBJ2-1; d_gene: NA; v_gene: TRBV7-9; abundance: few; CDR3nt: TGTGCCAGCAGCCGTACAGGACTCTTCAACAATGAGCAGTTCTTC; CDR3aa: CASSRTGLFNNEQFF
j_gene: TRBJ2-7; d_gene: NA; v_gene: TRBV7-2; abundance: NA; CDR3nt: TGTGCCAGCAGTGAGTATAGGTCCTACGAGCAGTACTTC; CDR3aa: CASSEYRSYEQYF
j_gene: TRBJ1-2; d_gene: NA; v_gene: TRBV18; abundance: NA; CDR3nt: TGTGCCAGTAGACAGCACTATGGCTACACCTTC; CDR3aa: CASRQHYGYTF
j_gene: TRBJ2-2; d_gene: NA; v_gene: TRBV7-2; abundance: NA; CDR3nt: TGTGCCGCCAGCCCGGCGGGGACCGGGGAGCTGTTTTTT; CDR3aa: CAASPAGTGELFF
j_gene: TRBJ2-1; d_gene: NA; v_gene: TRBV18; abundance: few; CDR3nt: TGTGCCAGCTCACCACCTTCGGGACGCGTTGGTGAGCAGTTCTTC; CDR3aa: CASSPPSGRVGEQFF
j_gene: TRBJ1-4; d_gene: NA; v_gene: TRBV30; abundance: NA; CDR3nt: TGTGCCTGGAGTGTCTCGGGGGGGTTTCGTGAAAAACTGTTTTTT; CDR3aa: CAWSVSGGFREKLFF
j_gene: TRBJ1-4; d_gene: NA; v_gene: TRBV30; abundance: many; CDR3nt: TGTGCCTGGACTTGGGGGGCGAATGGAAAACTGTTTTTT; CDR3aa: CAWTWGANGKLFF
j_gene: TRBJ2-6; d_gene: NA; v_gene: TRBV6-1; abundance: NA; CDR3nt: TGTGCCAGCGTCCCTCTTCCCTCTGGGGCCAACGTCCTGACTTTC; CDR3aa: CASVPLPSGANVLTF
j_gene: TRBJ2-2; d_gene: NA; v_gene: TRBV27; abundance: NA; CDR3nt: TGTGCCAGCAGTTTTGGGGTAGTGAGCACCGGGGAGCTGTTTTTT; CDR3aa: CASSFGVVSTGELFF
j_gene: TRBJ2-2; d_gene: NA; v_gene: TRBV5-1; abundance: many; CDR3nt: TGCGCCAGCAGAGAGTTGGGACGGCGGACAGCCGCGAACACCGGGGAGCTGTTTTTT; CDR3aa: CASRELGRRTAANTGELFF
j_gene: TRBJ1-6; d_gene: NA; v_gene: TRBV6-5; abundance: once; CDR3nt: TGTGCCAGCAGTTCCGAGAGAAGGTCCTATAATTCACCCCTCCACTTT; CDR3aa: CASSSERRSYNSPLHF
j_gene: TRBJ1-2; d_gene: NA; v_gene: TRBV30; abundance: NA; CDR3nt: TGTGCCTGGAGTGTCGGCGAGTTGGGTGGCTACACCTTC; CDR3aa: CAWSVGELGGYTF
j_gene: TRBJ2-3; d_gene: NA; v_gene: TRBV6-5; abundance: NA; CDR3nt: TGTGCCAGCACCCCGGGCGGCACAGATACGCAGTATTTT; CDR3aa: CASTPGGTDTQYF
j_gene: TRBJ1-1; d_gene: NA; v_gene: TRBV7-3; abundance: NA; CDR3nt: TGTGCCAGCAGCCCCTCCAGAGACACTGAAGCTTTCTTT; CDR3aa: CASSPSRDTEAFF
j_gene: TRBJ2-1; d_gene: TRBD2; v_gene: TRBV6-1; abundance: NA; CDR3nt: TGTGCCAGCAGCCAAACTAGCGGGAGGAACAATGAGCAGTTCTTC; CDR3aa: CASSQTSGRNNEQFF
j_gene: TRBJ1-1; d_gene: NA; v_gene: TRBV11-2; abundance: few; CDR3nt: TGTGCCAGCACCCTTACCGGGTATGAAGCAGCTTTCTTT; CDR3aa: CASTLTGYEAAFF
j_gene: TRBJ1-5; d_gene: NA; v_gene: TRBV28; abundance: few; CDR3nt: TGTGCCAGCAGTTTATCCGGGGGGCGCAATCAGCCCCAGCATTTT; CDR3aa: CASSLSGGRNQPQHF
j_gene: TRBJ1-4; d_gene: TRBD1; v_gene: TRBV5-4; abundance: NA; CDR3nt: TGTGCCAGCAGCTTGGCTGGGGGACAGGGCGGCGGTGAAAAACTGTTTTTT; CDR3aa: CASSLAGGQGGGEKLFF
j_gene: TRBJ2-3; d_gene: NA; v_gene: TRBV5-1; abundance: NA; CDR3nt: TGCGCCAGCAAAAGGCCTTTCACAGATACGCAGTATTTT; CDR3aa: CASKRPFTDTQYF
j_gene: TRBJ1-1; d_gene: NA; v_gene: TRBV28; abundance: NA; CDR3nt: TGTGCCAGCCGACCTACAGGTGGGAACACTGAAGCTTTCTTT; CDR3aa: CASRPTGGNTEAFF
j_gene: TRBJ2-5; d_gene: NA; v_gene: TRBV4-1; abundance: once; CDR3nt: TGCGCCAGCAGCCAAGATCTGAGGCAGACTCAGTACTTC; CDR3aa: CASSQDLRQTQYF
j_gene: TRBJ2-5; d_gene: NA; v_gene: TRBV28; abundance: NA; CDR3nt: TGTGCCAGCAGTCCTCAGGGTGGAGAGACCCAGTACTTC; CDR3aa: CASSPQGGETQYF
j_gene: TRBJ2-7; d_gene: NA; v_gene: TRBV28; abundance: NA; CDR3nt: TGTGCCAGCAGAACAGGGTCCTACGAGCAGTACTTC; CDR3aa: CASRTGSYEQYF
j_gene: TRBJ1-1; d_gene: NA; v_gene: TRBV11-2; abundance: many; CDR3nt: TGTGCCAGCAGCTTAGGGCGTGGAGGTCGCGGGCCCACTGAAGCTTTCTTT; CDR3aa: CASSLGRGGRGPTEAFF
j_gene: TRBJ2-7; d_gene: NA; v_gene: TRBV4-1; abundance: NA; CDR3nt: TGCGCCAGCAGCCACCCGACCGCAGCCTACGAGCAGTACTTC; CDR3aa: CASSHPTAAYEQYF
j_gene: TRBJ2-3; d_gene: NA; v_gene: TRBV4-3; abundance: NA; CDR3nt: TGCGCCAGCAGCCAAGCTATCTGGAGGGGTGGCACAGATACGCAGTATTTT; CDR3aa: CASSQAIWRGGTDTQYF
j_gene: TRBJ2-3; d_gene: NA; v_gene: TRBV5-1; abundance: NA; CDR3nt: TGCGCCAGCAGCTTGGGGCAGGAGGGAGATACGCAGTATTTT; CDR3aa: CASSLGQEGDTQYF
j_gene: TRBJ1-1; d_gene: NA; v_gene: TRBV15; abundance: NA; CDR3nt: TGTGCCACCAGCAGAGAGGGGGCTGGGGGCACTGAAGCTTTCTTT; CDR3aa: CATSREGAGGTEAFF
j_gene: TRBJ2-5; d_gene: TRBD1; v_gene: TRBV25-1; abundance: NA; CDR3nt: TGTGCCAGCAGTGATCTCGGGACAGGCCAAGAGACCCAGTACTTC; CDR3aa: CASSDLGTGQETQYF
j_gene: TRBJ2-1; d_gene: NA; v_gene: TRBV29-1; abundance: NA; CDR3nt: TGCAGCGTTGGGGTGGCCTCCCAGGGGGAGCAGTTCTTC; CDR3aa: CSVGVASQGEQFF
j_gene: TRBJ2-1; d_gene: NA; v_gene: TRBV7-3; abundance: NA; CDR3nt: TGTGCCAGCAGCTCGGGGGCCAATGAGCAGTTCTTC; CDR3aa: CASSSGANEQFF
j_gene: TRBJ1-1; d_gene: NA; v_gene: TRBV4-1; abundance: once; CDR3nt: TGCGCCAGCAGCCAAGATTGGGGGGGGGCCCAGGCTTTCTTT; CDR3aa: CASSQDWGGAQAFF
j_gene: TRBJ1-5; d_gene: NA; v_gene: TRBV10-3; abundance: NA; CDR3nt: TGTGCCATCAGCCCGGGCCTTAACAAAGGAAATCAGCCCCAGCATTTT; CDR3aa: CAISPGLNKGNQPQHF
j_gene: TRBJ1-3; d_gene: NA; v_gene: TRBV27; abundance: once; CDR3nt: TGTGCCAGCGGCCTATGGGGAAACACCATATATTTT; CDR3aa: CASGLWGNTIYF
j_gene: TRBJ1-2; d_gene: TRBD1; v_gene: TRBV2; abundance: NA; CDR3nt: TGTGCCAGCAGTCCGGGACAGGCCTATGGCTACACCTTC; CDR3aa: CASSPGQAYGYTF
j_gene: TRBJ1-5; d_gene: TRBD1; v_gene: TRBV6-4; abundance: few; CDR3nt: TGTGCCAGCAGTGAAGGGACAGGGGCAGGGCCCCAGCATTTT; CDR3aa: CASSEGTGAGPQHF
j_gene: TRBJ1-4; d_gene: NA; v_gene: TRBV7-8; abundance: few; CDR3nt: TGTGCCAGCAGCTTAGCGGGGACTAATGAAAAACTGTTTTTT; CDR3aa: CASSLAGTNEKLFF
j_gene: TRBJ2-5; d_gene: NA; v_gene: TRBV7-9; abundance: few; CDR3nt: TGTGCCAGCAGCCTAGGACAGTTCCAAGAGACCCAGTACTTC; CDR3aa: CASSLGQFQETQYF
j_gene: TRBJ2-3; d_gene: NA; v_gene: TRBV29-1; abundance: NA; CDR3nt: TGCAGCGTCCTAGGAGGCAGAAGGGGCACAGATACGCAGTATTTT; CDR3aa: CSVLGGRRGTDTQYF
j_gene: TRBJ1-1; d_gene: NA; v_gene: TRBV7-3; abundance: few; CDR3nt: TGTGCCAGCAGCCCAGGTCGGTGGTTAAGCACTGAAGCTTTCTTT; CDR3aa: CASSPGRWLSTEAFF
j_gene: TRBJ2-3; d_gene: NA; v_gene: TRBV18; abundance: NA; CDR3nt: TGTGCCAGCTCACCCGCGGGCTTCCTAACTAGCACAGATACGCAGTATTTT; CDR3aa: CASSPAGFLTSTDTQYF
j_gene: TRBJ2-5; d_gene: NA; v_gene: TRBV30; abundance: NA; CDR3nt: TGTGCCTGGAATCGGGCCCTCCAAGAGACCCAGTACTTC; CDR3aa: CAWNRALQETQYF
j_gene: TRBJ1-2; d_gene: NA; v_gene: TRBV28; abundance: once; CDR3nt: TGTGCCAGCAGTTTATCAGGAATCTATGGCTACACCTTC; CDR3aa: CASSLSGIYGYTF
j_gene: TRBJ2-1; d_gene: NA; v_gene: TRBV28; abundance: once; CDR3nt: TGTGCCAGCAGTTTGCGGAGCTCCTACAATGAGCAGTTCTTC; CDR3aa: CASSLRSSYNEQFF
j_gene: TRBJ2-2; d_gene: TRBD1; v_gene: TRBV5-6; abundance: NA; CDR3nt: TGTGCCAGCAGCTCATACGGACAGGGTGGGACCGGGGAGCTGTTTTTT; CDR3aa: CASSSYGQGGTGELFF
j_gene: TRBJ2-1; d_gene: TRBD1; v_gene: TRBV4-1; abundance: NA; CDR3nt: TGCGCCAGCAGCCAAGATCCAGGGGGCATCTCCTACAATGAGCAGTTCTTC; CDR3aa: CASSQDPGGISYNEQFF
j_gene: TRBJ2-7; d_gene: TRBD2; v_gene: TRBV7-9; abundance: once; CDR3nt: TGTGCCAGCAGCTTTTCTAGCGGGAGTTACGAGCAGTACTTC; CDR3aa: CASSFSSGSYEQYF
j_gene: TRBJ2-7; d_gene: NA; v_gene: TRBV28; abundance: NA; CDR3nt: TGTGCCAGCAGTAAATCTACAGGCATCTACGAGCAGTACTTC; CDR3aa: CASSKSTGIYEQYF
j_gene: TRBJ1-1; d_gene: NA; v_gene: TRBV14; abundance: NA; CDR3nt: TGTGCCAGCACAAGGGGGGGTGCCAAATTTTTCTTT; CDR3aa: CASTRGGAKFFF